Listed below are T cell receptor beta chains from one sample, sequenced in a study of graft-versus-host responses after intestinal transplantation. No antigens are known for them. The repertoire was sequenced with immunoSEQ multiplex PCR; TCRdb's copy has only in-frame clones and lacks some. The table lists some 79,000 clones, roughly 89% of them singletons. Here the sequenced sample was unstimulated CD4+ T cells sorted from spleen or lymph node cells, taken before intestinal transplant. These receptors came from a human donor who received an intestinal transplant. Both conserved end residues are part of each CDR3. Fields, in order: CDR3 DNA, CDR3 protein, clone size, V gene, D gene, J gene. The D gene is left open where the match is weak. Size tells how often a clone was seen (once, few, many) or the class of an expanded clone, and some rows leave it out.

CDR3nt: TGTGCCAGCAGCCTTTTAGAAAACACTGAAGCTTTCTTT
CDR3aa: CASSLLENTEAFF
abundance: NA
v_gene: TRBV11-2
d_gene: NA
j_gene: TRBJ1-1

CDR3nt: TGCGCCAGCAGCCAAGATCAGGGAAACACCATATATTTT
CDR3aa: CASSQDQGNTIYF
abundance: NA
v_gene: TRBV4-1
d_gene: NA
j_gene: TRBJ1-3

CDR3nt: TGCGCCAGCAGTGAGCAGAGCAATCAGCCCCAGCATTTT
CDR3aa: CASSEQSNQPQHF
abundance: NA
v_gene: TRBV10-2
d_gene: NA
j_gene: TRBJ1-5

CDR3nt: TGTGCCAGCAGTGAACGCCTAGCGGGGCTAGGGGGGAGGACAGATACGCAGTATTTT
CDR3aa: CASSERLAGLGGRTDTQYF
abundance: NA
v_gene: TRBV6-1
d_gene: TRBD2
j_gene: TRBJ2-3

CDR3nt: TGTGCCAGCAGCGTGTCACTAGGATTATTTGCGGAGACCCAGTACTTC
CDR3aa: CASSVSLGLFAETQYF
abundance: once
v_gene: TRBV9
d_gene: NA
j_gene: TRBJ2-5

CDR3nt: TGTGCCAGCAGTTACTCGAAGGGGGCAGGGTCCTACGAGCAGTACTTC
CDR3aa: CASSYSKGAGSYEQYF
abundance: NA
v_gene: TRBV6-5
d_gene: TRBD1
j_gene: TRBJ2-7

CDR3nt: TGTGCCAGCAGCCGGGATGACAATGAGCAGTTCTTC
CDR3aa: CASSRDDNEQFF
abundance: NA
v_gene: TRBV7-3
d_gene: NA
j_gene: TRBJ2-1

CDR3nt: TGCGCCAGCAGCCAAGATGGGTGGGGGGACTATGGCTACACCTTC
CDR3aa: CASSQDGWGDYGYTF
abundance: NA
v_gene: TRBV4-1
d_gene: NA
j_gene: TRBJ1-2

CDR3nt: TGTGCCACCAGCATTGGAGGGGTGGAGACCCAGTACTTC
CDR3aa: CATSIGGVETQYF
abundance: NA
v_gene: TRBV15
d_gene: NA
j_gene: TRBJ2-5

CDR3nt: TGTGCCAGCAGTCTTATCATCCGGGGGTATGAGCAGTTCTTC
CDR3aa: CASSLIIRGYEQFF
abundance: NA
v_gene: TRBV28
d_gene: NA
j_gene: TRBJ2-1

CDR3nt: TGTGCCAGCAGTCGTAACAATGAGCAGTTCTTC
CDR3aa: CASSRNNEQFF
abundance: NA
v_gene: TRBV2
d_gene: NA
j_gene: TRBJ2-1

CDR3nt: TGTGCCAGCGGTCCACAGGGGGTTTTCACAGATACGCGGTATTTT
CDR3aa: CASGPQGVFTDTRYF
abundance: NA
v_gene: TRBV5-6
d_gene: TRBD1
j_gene: TRBJ2-3

CDR3nt: TGTGCCAGCAGTTTAATCGGACAAGGAAACTATGGCTACACCTTC
CDR3aa: CASSLIGQGNYGYTF
abundance: NA
v_gene: TRBV27
d_gene: NA
j_gene: TRBJ1-2

CDR3nt: TGTGCCATCAGTGCCACCGGGACAGAGCTGGAAAAACTGTTTTTT
CDR3aa: CAISATGTELEKLFF
abundance: NA
v_gene: TRBV10-3
d_gene: TRBD1
j_gene: TRBJ1-4

CDR3nt: TGTGCCTGGAGTGACGCCACTAGCTCTGGAAACACCATATATTTT
CDR3aa: CAWSDATSSGNTIYF
abundance: NA
v_gene: TRBV30
d_gene: NA
j_gene: TRBJ1-3

CDR3nt: TGTGCCAGCACCGACCGGGACAGGGTTTATGAAAAACTGTTTTTT
CDR3aa: CASTDRDRVYEKLFF
abundance: NA
v_gene: TRBV4-2
d_gene: TRBD1
j_gene: TRBJ1-4

CDR3nt: TGTGGCACCCGGGAGCTAGGGGTGGACACCGGGGAGCTGTTTTTT
CDR3aa: CGTRELGVDTGELFF
abundance: NA
v_gene: TRBV10-3
d_gene: NA
j_gene: TRBJ2-2

CDR3nt: TGTGCCAGCAGCTCCGGACTAGCGGGAGACAATGAGCAGTTCTTC
CDR3aa: CASSSGLAGDNEQFF
abundance: NA
v_gene: TRBV27
d_gene: TRBD2
j_gene: TRBJ2-1

CDR3nt: TGTGCCAGCATGCCCCTAGCGGGAGGCTACAATGAGCAGTTCTTC
CDR3aa: CASMPLAGGYNEQFF
abundance: NA
v_gene: TRBV6-1
d_gene: TRBD2
j_gene: TRBJ2-1

CDR3nt: TGTGCCAGCAGCTTCGGACTTCCCGAGCAGTACTTC
CDR3aa: CASSFGLPEQYF
abundance: NA
v_gene: TRBV11-1
d_gene: NA
j_gene: TRBJ2-7

CDR3nt: TGCGCCAGCAGCTTGGTAGTGGGCCGCCGGCAGGGGAGAAGGAACACTGAAGCTTTCTTT
CDR3aa: CASSLVVGRRQGRRNTEAFF
abundance: NA
v_gene: TRBV5-1
d_gene: NA
j_gene: TRBJ1-1

CDR3nt: TGTGCCAGCAGCTTGTTATCAGATACGCAGTATTTT
CDR3aa: CASSLLSDTQYF
abundance: NA
v_gene: TRBV5-6
d_gene: NA
j_gene: TRBJ2-3

CDR3nt: TGTGCCAGTAGACCTCAGGGGACAAGCAATCAGCCCCAGCATTTT
CDR3aa: CASRPQGTSNQPQHF
abundance: few
v_gene: TRBV19
d_gene: NA
j_gene: TRBJ1-5

CDR3nt: TGTGCCAGCAGGGGGACAGGAGCTAACTATGGCTACACCTTC
CDR3aa: CASRGTGANYGYTF
abundance: NA
v_gene: TRBV28
d_gene: TRBD1
j_gene: TRBJ1-2

CDR3nt: TGCGCCAGCAACCTGAATACCGGGACAGGGCGAAACATTCAGTACTTC
CDR3aa: CASNLNTGTGRNIQYF
abundance: NA
v_gene: TRBV5-1
d_gene: TRBD1
j_gene: TRBJ2-4

CDR3nt: TGTGCCAGCAGCTTTGTAGGGAGGGGTGGCTACACCTTC
CDR3aa: CASSFVGRGGYTF
abundance: NA
v_gene: TRBV11-1
d_gene: NA
j_gene: TRBJ1-2

CDR3nt: TGTGCCAGCAGTTACGGGGGGGCGGCTAATGAAAAACTGTTTTTT
CDR3aa: CASSYGGAANEKLFF
abundance: NA
v_gene: TRBV6-5
d_gene: NA
j_gene: TRBJ1-4

CDR3nt: TGTGCCAGCAGCTTACAATCTTACGGGGACATGACTTATACGCAGTATTTT
CDR3aa: CASSLQSYGDMTYTQYF
abundance: NA
v_gene: TRBV7-9
d_gene: NA
j_gene: TRBJ2-3

CDR3nt: TGTGCCAGCAGTTACTTTGGTTTTTCGGCCTACGAGCAGTACTTC
CDR3aa: CASSYFGFSAYEQYF
abundance: NA
v_gene: TRBV6-5
d_gene: NA
j_gene: TRBJ2-7

CDR3nt: TGTGCCAGCAGCCCGGGCGGGGCCAGAAACATTCAGTACTTC
CDR3aa: CASSPGGARNIQYF
abundance: NA
v_gene: TRBV5-6
d_gene: NA
j_gene: TRBJ2-4